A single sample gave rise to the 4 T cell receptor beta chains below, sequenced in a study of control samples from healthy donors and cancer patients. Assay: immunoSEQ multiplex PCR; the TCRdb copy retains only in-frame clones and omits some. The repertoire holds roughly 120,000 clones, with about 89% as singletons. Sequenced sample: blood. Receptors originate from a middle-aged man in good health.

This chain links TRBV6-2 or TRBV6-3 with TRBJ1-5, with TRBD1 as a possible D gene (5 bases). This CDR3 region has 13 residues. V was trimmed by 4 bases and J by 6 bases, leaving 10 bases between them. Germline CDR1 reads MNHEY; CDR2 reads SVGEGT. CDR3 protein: CASSWGGAQPQHF. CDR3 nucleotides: TGTGCCAGCAGTTGGGGTGGGGCTCAGCCCCAGCATTTT.

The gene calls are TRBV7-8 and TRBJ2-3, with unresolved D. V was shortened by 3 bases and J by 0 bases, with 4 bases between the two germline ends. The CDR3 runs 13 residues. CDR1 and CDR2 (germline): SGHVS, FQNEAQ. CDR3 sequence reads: CASSLGSTDTQYF. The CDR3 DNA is TGTGCCAGCAGCTTGGGGAGCACAGATACGCAGTATTTT.

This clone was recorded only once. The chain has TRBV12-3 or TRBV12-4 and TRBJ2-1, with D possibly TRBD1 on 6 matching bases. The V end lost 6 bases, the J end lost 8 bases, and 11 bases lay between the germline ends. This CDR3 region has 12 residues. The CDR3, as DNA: TGTGCCAGCAGGCCGACAGGTTATGAGCAGTTCTTC. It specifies CASRPTGYEQFF.

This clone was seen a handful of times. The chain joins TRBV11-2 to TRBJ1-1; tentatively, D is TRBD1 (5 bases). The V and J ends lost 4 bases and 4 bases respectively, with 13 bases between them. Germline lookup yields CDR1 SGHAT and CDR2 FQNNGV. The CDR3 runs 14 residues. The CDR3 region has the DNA TGTGCCAGCAGCTCGTTGCGAGGGGCCACTGAAGCTTTCTTT. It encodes CASSSLRGATEAFF. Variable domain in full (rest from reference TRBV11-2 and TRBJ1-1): EAGVAQSPRYKIIEKRQSVAFWCNPISGHATLYWYQQILGQGPKLLIQFQNNGVVDDSQLPKDRFSAERLKGVDSTLKIQPAKLEDSAVYLCASSSLRGATEAFFGQGTRLTVV.